A single T cell receptor (beta chain) is shown here with its context. The sample carries other DNA sequences with the same CDR3. The germline V gene has CDR1 SGHRS and CDR2 YFSETQ. Trimming stripped 3 bases from V and 3 bases from J, with 7 bases between. The CDR3 loop spans 12 amino acids. The entry originates in a study of blood T cell repertoires in COVID-19. Whole-study context: The analysed material was cDNA or gDNA that came from T cells, B-cell-depleted T cells, or PBMCs.

Sequenced by immunoSEQ multiplex PCR; TCRdb stores in-frame clones only, minus some. This sample yields over 350,000 clones, of which more than 85% are seen a single time; approximately 4.3% belongs to the top ten. The V gene is TRBV5-1, the J gene TRBJ2-7, with D possibly being TRBD2 (6 bases). The receptor was derived from a woman aged 25 to 39 with acute or convalescent COVID-19. The specimen sequenced was peripheral blood. For the CDR3, the DNA is TGCGCCAGCAGCTCGGGGGACTACGAGCAGTACTTC. It codes for CASSSGDYEQYF.